The entry that follows covers one T cell receptor beta chain sequence. Its antigen remains unidentified. These data originate in a study of cytomegalovirus exposure and HLA in healthy donors. General study points: Immune exposure information comprised only CMV serostatus.

PCR was performed using 60 Vbeta and 13 Jbeta primers. Sequenced by immunoSEQ multiplex PCR; TCRdb stores in-frame clones only, minus some. This repertoire shows around 230,000 clones, about 79% found once; its top ten account for 1.8%. CDR3 size: 14 residues. The germline V gene has CDR1 SNHLY and CDR2 FYNNEI. The sequence came from a male donor in good health and CMV-seronegative. Sequencing was done on a sample of PBMCs. The chain uses TRBV2 and TRBJ1-5; D may be TRBD1 (6 bases). For the CDR3, the DNA is TGTGGGGATAACAGGGTCTATAGCAATCAGCCCCAGCATTTT. This sequence encodes CGDNRVYSNQPQHF.